A selection of T cell receptor beta chains follows, all from one sample in a study of blood T cell repertoires in COVID-19. Assay: immunoSEQ multiplex PCR; the TCRdb copy retains only in-frame clones and omits some. Among 150,000 or so clones listed, 75% to 90% were seen once. The sample taken for sequencing was peripheral blood. These receptors were taken from a man older than 75 with acute or convalescent COVID-19. The CDR3 runs from the conserved cysteine through the conserved F or W. The D gene is left open where the match is weak.

D gene	V gene	J gene	CDR3 protein
TRBD1	TRBV5-1	TRBJ2-5	CASSAQGVQGTQYF
NA	TRBV4-1	TRBJ1-1	CASSQVSGPEAFF
TRBD2	TRBV4-1	TRBJ2-5	CASSQEPTSGWETQYF
NA	TRBV27	TRBJ2-7	CASSLLQTGTLASEQYF
NA	TRBV6-7	TRBJ2-7	CASSYIGPGLTEQYF
TRBD2	TRBV6-1	TRBJ2-7	CASSETLAGALYEQYF
NA	TRBV6-1	TRBJ2-1	CASSEVADSRYNEQFF
TRBD1	TRBV5-1	TRBJ1-1	CASSFTGANTEAFF
NA	TRBV4-2	TRBJ2-2	CASSRTAPGTGELFF
TRBD2	TRBV18	TRBJ2-2	CASSETSGANTGELFF
TRBD1	TRBV2	TRBJ2-5	CASSIGTVETQYF
TRBD1	TRBV24-1	TRBJ1-1	CATSDFEGAGAFF
NA	TRBV21-1	TRBJ1-5	CASNSPGHKVYPSRYSNQPQHF
TRBD1	TRBV27	TRBJ2-3	CASSLIGQGSEKRTDTQYF
TRBD1	TRBV18	TRBJ2-7	CASSDPGQATYEQYF
NA	TRBV11-2	TRBJ1-2	CASSLDIGRGGIYGYTF
NA	TRBV5-5	TRBJ1-5	CASSKDSGRLGQPQHF
TRBD2	TRBV5-1	TRBJ2-7	CASSLGGGFPYEQYF
NA	TRBV28	TRBJ2-5	CASTLQGGSETQYF
TRBD1	TRBV2	TRBJ1-5	CASSVGRGSAQPQHF
NA	TRBV12-5	TRBJ2-6	CASGLAGANVLTF
NA	TRBV5-1	TRBJ2-7	CASSLGGTYEQYF
NA	TRBV29-1	TRBJ1-4	CSASWTATNEKLFF
TRBD2	TRBV24-1	TRBJ2-2	CATSDLRESGELFF
TRBD2	TRBV11-1	TRBJ2-4	CASSLGWAGVDIQYF
NA	TRBV10-3	TRBJ1-1	CAISETAKNTEAFF
NA	TRBV7-6	TRBJ2-6	CASSLVGAQSSGANVLTF
NA	TRBV19	TRBJ1-2	CASRDNNARGYTF
NA	TRBV13	TRBJ1-5	CASSLRVERQPQHF
NA	TRBV19	TRBJ1-5	CASMIMGMYQPQHF
TRBD1	TRBV28	TRBJ1-2	CASSKSRGHTDGYTF
NA	TRBV19	TRBJ1-2	CASSIGATEVYGYTF
NA	TRBV28	TRBJ2-7	CASTRGGSYEQYF
NA	TRBV6-5	TRBJ2-7	CASRGGGFPYEQYF
NA	TRBV19	TRBJ2-1	CASSIRRRGARNNEQFF
TRBD1	TRBV7-9	TRBJ1-4	CASSLGQGATNEKLFF
NA	TRBV5-1	TRBJ2-6	CASRLTPPSGANVLTF
NA	TRBV6-1	TRBJ2-1	CASSDGSYNEQFF
NA	TRBV28	TRBJ1-4	CASGRGKLFF
TRBD2	TRBV11-2	TRBJ2-1	CASSFQTSLNKQFF
TRBD1	TRBV4-2	TRBJ1-5	CASNQNRGGQPQHF
NA	TRBV5-1	TRBJ2-5	CASSFTGKGETQYF
TRBD2	TRBV19	TRBJ2-5	CASSIGTSGQETQYF
TRBD2	TRBV30	TRBJ2-1	CAWSGFGTGGGGEQFF
TRBD1	TRBV6-7	TRBJ1-1	CASSYSIEWSGTGIMNTEAFF
NA	TRBV6-1	TRBJ1-6	CASSEAGLGNSPLHF
TRBD2	TRBV11-2	TRBJ2-2	CASSLDIGLAIGELFF
TRBD2	TRBV3-1/TRBV3-2	TRBJ2-2	CASSHARGLAGGPNTGELFF
TRBD2	TRBV28	TRBJ2-3	CASSSLWTSGLSTDTQYF
NA	TRBV5-1	TRBJ1-6	CASSSEGQKGTPLHF
TRBD1	TRBV7-2	TRBJ1-2	CASSRDRAYGYTF
NA	TRBV28	TRBJ1-5	CASSLHQDGNQPQHF